What follows describes a single TCR beta chain. Its antigen is undetermined. Germline V gene data show CDR1 as MNHEY and CDR2 as SMNVEV (reference sequence). The CDR3 is made up of 16 amino acids. Germline trimming cut 5 bases from V and 1 base from J; bases unmatched to any gene: 8. The assay was immunoSEQ multiplex PCR, and TCRdb's table has in-frame clones only and misses some. Of 25,000 to 30,000 clones listed, approximately 93% are singletons. This sample stems from a study of T cell responses to AZD1222 COVID-19 vaccine. The wider study: Doses given second, at about 4 or about 12 weeks, were pooled. Points from the study as a whole: The span of vaccine-associated CD4 TCRs extended across spike, with dominance at 160-218 and 743-854. Breadth and depth of Spike-specific TCRs rose after two AZD1222 doses. Recipients of AZD1222 seropositive at baseline numbered only 6 or 7.

The receptor was derived from an adult in good health. The V and J genes are TRBV27 and TRBJ2-3; TRBD2 aligns across 8 bases. This material consisted of peripheral blood, taken on day 0 of AZD1222 vaccination. CDR3 nucleotide sequence: TGTGCCAGCAGTCCATACGGCGGGGGGCGCACAGATACGCAGTATTTT. Protein sequence: CASSPYGGGRTDTQYF.